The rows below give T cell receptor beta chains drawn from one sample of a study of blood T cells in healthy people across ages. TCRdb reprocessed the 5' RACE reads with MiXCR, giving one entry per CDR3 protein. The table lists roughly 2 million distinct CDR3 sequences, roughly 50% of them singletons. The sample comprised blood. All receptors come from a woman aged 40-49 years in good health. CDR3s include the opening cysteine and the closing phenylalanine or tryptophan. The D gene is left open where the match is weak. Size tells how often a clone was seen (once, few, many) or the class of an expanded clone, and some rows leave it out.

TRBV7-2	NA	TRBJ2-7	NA	TGTGCCAGCAGCTTCCATCTCAAATACGAGCAGTACTTC	CASSFHLKYEQYF
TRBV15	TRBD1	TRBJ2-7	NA	TGTGCCACCAGCAGAAGCTCCGGGACAGGTCCCTACGAGCAGTACTTC	CATSRSSGTGPYEQYF
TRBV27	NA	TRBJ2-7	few	TGTGCCAGCAGTTTTGGCACAGCAATTGCGGAGCAGTACTTC	CASSFGTAIAEQYF
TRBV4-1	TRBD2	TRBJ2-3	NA	TGCGCCAGCAGCCAAGATCAAGTAAGCGGGGGCATCAGCACAGATACGCAGTATTTT	CASSQDQVSGGISTDTQYF
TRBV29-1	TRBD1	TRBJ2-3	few	TGCAGCGTTGGGACAGGGGTTGCGGCAGATACGCAGTATTTT	CSVGTGVAADTQYF
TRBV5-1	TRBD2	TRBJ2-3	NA	TGCGCCAGCAGCTTGGAAGGACTAGTCTCCGGAGATACGCAGTATTTT	CASSLEGLVSGDTQYF
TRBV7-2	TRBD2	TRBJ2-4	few	TGTGCCAGCAGCGCCGGCGGGGGGGCATTCAACATTCAGTACTTC	CASSAGGGAFNIQYF
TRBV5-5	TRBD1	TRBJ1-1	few	TGTGCCAGCAGCCCGGGGACAGTACTCATGAACACTGAAGCTTTCTTT	CASSPGTVLMNTEAFF
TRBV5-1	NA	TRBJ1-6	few	TGCGCCAGCAGCTTGGAGGATAGCTCCTATAATTCACCCCTCCACTTT	CASSLEDSSYNSPLHF
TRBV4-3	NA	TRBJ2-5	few	TGCGCCAGCAGTTTCGCGGGGCGCGGGGAGACCCAGTACTTC	CASSFAGRGETQYF
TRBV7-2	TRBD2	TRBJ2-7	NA	TGTGCCAGCAGCCCCTTGACTAGCGGGGGGGCCTACGAGCAGTACTTC	CASSPLTSGGAYEQYF
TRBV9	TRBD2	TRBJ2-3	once	TGTGCCAGCAGCGTAGGGGGACTAGCGACAGATACGCAGTATTTT	CASSVGGLATDTQYF
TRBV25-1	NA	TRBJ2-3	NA	TGTGCCAGCAGGACCCTGCATACGCAGTATTTT	CASRTLHTQYF
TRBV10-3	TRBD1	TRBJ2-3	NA	TGTGCCATCAGGCCCCCGGACAGGGGCACAGATACGCAGTATTTT	CAIRPPDRGTDTQYF
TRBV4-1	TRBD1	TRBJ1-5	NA	TGCGCCAGCAGCCAATTGACAGGGAATCAGCCCCAGCATTTT	CASSQLTGNQPQHF
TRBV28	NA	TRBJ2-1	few	TGTGCCAGCTTCGCCCGTGGGGGGGGCTCCAATGAGCAGTTCTTC	CASFARGGGSNEQFF
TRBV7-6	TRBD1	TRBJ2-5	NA	TGTGCCAGCAGCCTAAATACAGGGGGCCAAGAGACCCAGTACTTC	CASSLNTGGQETQYF
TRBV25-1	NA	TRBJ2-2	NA	TGTGCCAGCACCCTAGACCAGGGGACCGGAGAGCTGTTTTTT	CASTLDQGTGELFF
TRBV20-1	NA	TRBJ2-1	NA	TGCAGGACCCTGGGGCGCAACAATGAGCAGTTCTTC	CRTLGRNNEQFF
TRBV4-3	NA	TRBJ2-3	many	TGCGCCAGCAGCCAAGATCCCAGCACAGATACGCAGTATTTT	CASSQDPSTDTQYF
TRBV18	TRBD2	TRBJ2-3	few	TGTGCCAGCTCACCAGAGACTAGCGGGGCATACACAGATACGCAGTATTTT	CASSPETSGAYTDTQYF
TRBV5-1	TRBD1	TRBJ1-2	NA	TGCGCCAGCAGCACCGGGACAGACTATGGCTACACCTTC	CASSTGTDYGYTF
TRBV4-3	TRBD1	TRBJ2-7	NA	TGCGCCAGCAGCCAAGAGATGAGGACAGGGTACTACGAGCAGTACTTC	CASSQEMRTGYYEQYF
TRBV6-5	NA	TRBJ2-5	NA	TGTGCCAGCAGTTACTCTGGCAGATTAACGGGGCAGTACTTC	CASSYSGRLTGQYF
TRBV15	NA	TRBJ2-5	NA	TGTGCCACCAGCGGCTCACGCGACCAAGAGACCCAGTACTTC	CATSGSRDQETQYF
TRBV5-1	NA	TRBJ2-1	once	TGCGCCAGCACTGCCACCTCCTACAATGAGCAGTTCTTC	CASTATSYNEQFF
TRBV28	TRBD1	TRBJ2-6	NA	TGTGCCACCCGGACAGGCAGCTCTGGGGCCAACGTCCTGACTTTC	CATRTGSSGANVLTF
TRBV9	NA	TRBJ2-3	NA	TGTGCCAGCAGCGTAGTTGGGTGGGACACAGATACGCAGTATTTT	CASSVVGWDTDTQYF
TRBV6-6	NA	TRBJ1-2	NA	TGTGCCAGCAGTTACTCGAAAGGCTACACCTTC	CASSYSKGYTF
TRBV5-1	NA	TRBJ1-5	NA	TGCGCCAGCAGCCGCATGGGCAATCAGCCCCAGCATTTT	CASSRMGNQPQHF
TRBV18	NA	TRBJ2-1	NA	TGTGCCAGCTCACCAGTGAGCGGGCTTTACAATGAGCAGTTCTTC	CASSPVSGLYNEQFF
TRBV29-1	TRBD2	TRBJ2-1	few	TGCAGCGTTGAAGCAGGGACTAGCGGTAACAATGAGCAGTTCTTC	CSVEAGTSGNNEQFF
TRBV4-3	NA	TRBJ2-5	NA	TGCGCCAGCAGCAAAACGGGACCGGCGGGCAATGAGCAGTACTTC	CASSKTGPAGNEQYF
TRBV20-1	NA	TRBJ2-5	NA	TGCAGTGCCATCAGTGGCAGAACTAATCAAGAGACCCAGTACTTC	CSAISGRTNQETQYF
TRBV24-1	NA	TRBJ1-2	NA	TGTGCCACCAGTGAAACAGGGAACTATGGCTACACCTTC	CATSETGNYGYTF
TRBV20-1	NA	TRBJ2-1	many	TGCAGTGCCTCACATTGGGGGGAAAATGAGCAGTTCTTC	CSASHWGENEQFF
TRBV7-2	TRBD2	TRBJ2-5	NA	TGTGCCAGCAGCTCGAGACTTACTAGCGGGGGGTTGGGAGAGACCCAGTACTTC	CASSSRLTSGGLGETQYF